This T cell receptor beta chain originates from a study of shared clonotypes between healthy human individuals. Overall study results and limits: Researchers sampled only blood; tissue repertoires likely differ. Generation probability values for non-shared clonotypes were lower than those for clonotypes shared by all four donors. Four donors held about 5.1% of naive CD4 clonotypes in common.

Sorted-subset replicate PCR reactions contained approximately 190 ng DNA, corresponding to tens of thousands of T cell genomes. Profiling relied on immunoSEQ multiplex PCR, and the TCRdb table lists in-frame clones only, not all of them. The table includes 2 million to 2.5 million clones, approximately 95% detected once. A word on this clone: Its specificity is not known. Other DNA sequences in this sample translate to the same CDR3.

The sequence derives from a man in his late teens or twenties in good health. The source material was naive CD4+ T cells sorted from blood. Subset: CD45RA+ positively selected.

The CDR3 protein is CASSPLTVSNQPQHF. In DNA, the CDR3 is TGTGCCAGCAGTCCCCTGACAGTTAGCAATCAGCCCCAGCATTTT. The chain combines TRBV27 with TRBJ1-5, with TRBD1 as a possible D gene (5 bases). V lost 5 bases and J lost 0, with 11 bases in between. Per the germline V gene, CDR1 is MNHEY and CDR2 is SMNVEV (reference sequence). The CDR3 contains 15 residues.